This T cell receptor beta chain is from a study of T cells expressing NK-cell markers. Background on the study: Seven donors tested HCMV-seropositive and one tested seronegative among the eight sequenced. Study-level points and caveats: Questions lingered over whether expanded NKG2C+ T cell clones were HCMV-specific.

What made the TCR beta cDNA was 5'RACE template switching with UMIs. Reanalyzing the 5' RACE reads, TCRdb keeps one entry per CDR3 protein, without DNA. The specimen's table records about 550,000 distinct CDR3 sequences. The CDR3 runs 14 residues. Germline lookup yields CDR1 SEHNR and CDR2 FQNEAQ (reference sequence). A remark on this clonotype: Its antigen is still unknown.

The sequenced sample consisted of blood T cells: a sorted CD56 or NKG2C T cell subset, CD4+ or CD8+ T cells, or bulk PBMC T cells (not recorded which). V usage is TRBV7-9 and J usage is TRBJ2-2. The source of this sequence is a man aged 18-30 years in good health. CDR3: CASSPGLYTGELFF.